Listed here are 5 T cell receptor beta chains from one sample, sequenced in a study of blood T cell repertoires in COVID-19. Repertoires were generated with immunoSEQ multiplex PCR, while TCRdb's copy carries only in-frame clones and drops some. This table has 350,000 to 450,000 clones, more than 70% appearing once. The sequenced material came from PBMCs or T cells enriched from blood (not recorded which). These receptors came from a man in his forties or fifties in a cohort exposed to, infected with or recovered from COVID-19 (not recorded which).

V is TRBV11-2 and J is TRBJ2-2; no definite D call. Germline CDR1 reads SGHAT; CDR2 reads FQNNGV. V was shortened by 2 bases and J by 0 bases, with 7 bases between the two germline ends. The CDR3 sequence is 15 residues long. The CDR3 nucleotides read TGTGCCAGCAGCTTATTCTCAGCGAACACCGGGGAGCTGTTTTTT. Encoded protein: CASSLFSANTGELFF.

The chain uses TRBV27 and TRBJ1-4, with D possibly TRBD1 on 6 matching bases. CDR1 is MNHEY and CDR2 is SMNVEV in the germline V gene (reference sequence). V lost 6 bases to trimming and J lost 5 bases, with 13 bases between them. This CDR3 has 14 residues. The CDR3 loop is CASSETGRNEKLFF. CDR3 bases: TGTGCCAGCAGCGAGACAGGACGAAATGAAAAACTGTTTTTT. Complete variable domain (other parts from reference TRBV27 and TRBJ1-4): EAQVTQNPRYLITVTGKKLTVTCSQNMNHEYMSWYRQDPGLGLRQIYYSMNVEVTDKGDVPEGYKVSRKEKRNFPLILESPSPNQTSLYFCASSETGRNEKLFFGSGTQLSVL.

The chain recombines TRBV4-1 with TRBJ1-2; D unclear. V shed 1 base and J shed 7 bases, with 10 bases lying between them. The CDR3 is 13 residues long. Germline V gene data show CDR1 as MGHRA and CDR2 as YSYEKL. CDR3 residues: CASSQVAVGGYTF. For the CDR3, the DNA is TGCGCCAGCAGCCAAGTAGCTGTTGGTGGCTACACCTTC.

CDR3 sequence (DNA): TGTGCCAGCAGTTTACTAGACTATGGCTACACCTTC. The encoded protein is CASSLLDYGYTF. The rearrangement joins TRBV28 to TRBJ1-2; D gene unclear. The germline CDR1 and CDR2 sequences are MDHEN and SYDVKM. Trimming stripped 2 bases from V and 3 bases from J, with 4 bases between. This CDR3 has 12 residues.

V and J are TRBV5-1 and TRBJ1-6; TRBD1 agrees at 11 bases. CDR1 is SGHRS and CDR2 is YFSETQ in the germline V gene. Unmatched junction bases numbered 10, after V lost 3 bases and J lost 5 bases. The CDR3 spans 18 residues. The CDR3 DNA follows: TGCGCCAGCAGCTCGAGTGTCCTGGGACAGGGGGATAATTCACCCCTCCACTTT. Protein product: CASSSSVLGQGDNSPLHF.